This TCR beta chain was sequenced for a study of blood T cell repertoires in COVID-19. Per the germline V gene, CDR1 is SGHVS and CDR2 is FQNEAQ. V trimming: 2 bases; J trimming: 9 bases; junction bases outside the gene matches: 10. The CDR3 extends over 16 amino acids. Study processing details: Quantification of nucleated cells was approximated via reference gene primer amplification. Measured with immunoSEQ multiplex PCR; TCRdb has only the in-frame clones, and not every one. V, J and clone size derive from that table, while D and trimming were established from the DNA sequence. The sample has 270,000 or so clones, roughly 93% seen once; the top ten hold roughly 2.1%.

This chain joins TRBV7-8 and TRBJ2-1; 10 positions agree with TRBD2. The sequenced sample consisted of PBMCs or T cells enriched from blood (not recorded which). The receptor was derived from a middle-aged woman with acute COVID-19. CDR3 protein: CASSLTLAGVEGEQFF. DNA of the CDR3: TGTGCCAGCAGCTTAACTCTAGCGGGAGTGGAGGGTGAGCAGTTCTTC.